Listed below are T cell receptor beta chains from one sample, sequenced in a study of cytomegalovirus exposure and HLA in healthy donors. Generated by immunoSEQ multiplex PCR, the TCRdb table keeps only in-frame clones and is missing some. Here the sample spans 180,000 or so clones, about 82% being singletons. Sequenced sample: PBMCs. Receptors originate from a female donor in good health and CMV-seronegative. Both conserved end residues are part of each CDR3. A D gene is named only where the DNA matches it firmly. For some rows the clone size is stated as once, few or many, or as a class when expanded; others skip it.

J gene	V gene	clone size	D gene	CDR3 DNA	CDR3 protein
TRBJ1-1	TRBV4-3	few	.	TGCGCCAGCAGCCAAGATGTCCCAGGGCGACCTGAAGCTTTCTTT	CASSQDVPGRPEAFF
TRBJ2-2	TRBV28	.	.	TGTGCCAGCTACTTCGGGAACACCGGGGAGCTGTTTTTT	CASYFGNTGELFF
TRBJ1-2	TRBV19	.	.	TGTGCCAGTAGTATCTCGCGCCAGCGTTCTAACTATGGCTACACCTTC	CASSISRQRSNYGYTF
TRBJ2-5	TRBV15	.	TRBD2	TGTGCCACCAGCACCCAAACCTTCGCGGGGGTAGGTGGAGAGACCCAGTACTTC	CATSTQTFAGVGGETQYF
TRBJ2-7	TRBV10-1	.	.	TGCGCCAGCAGCCCCCTGGCGTCACAGAAAACTCGGGATGGCTACGAGCAGTACTTC	CASSPLASQKTRDGYEQYF
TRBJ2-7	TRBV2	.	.	TGTGCCAGCACCCCCATCGGAGGGGCTTACGAGCAGTACTTC	CASTPIGGAYEQYF
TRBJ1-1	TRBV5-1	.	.	TGCGCCAGCAGCTTGACGGAGGTGAACACTGAAGCTTTCTTT	CASSLTEVNTEAFF
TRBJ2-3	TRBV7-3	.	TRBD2	TGTGCCAGCAGCTCTCTAGCGGGGGACATCGATACGCAGTATTTT	CASSSLAGDIDTQYF
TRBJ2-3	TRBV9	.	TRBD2	TGTGCCAGCAGCTCAGTAACTAGCGGCAGCACAGATACGCAGTATTTT	CASSSVTSGSTDTQYF
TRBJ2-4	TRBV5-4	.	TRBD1	TGTGCCAGCAGCCCCGGGACAGGGGGAAACAGTCAGTACTTC	CASSPGTGGNSQYF
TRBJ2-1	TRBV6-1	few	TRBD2	TGTGCCAGCAGTGCATCATCTAGCGGGGGAGGTAATGAGCAGTTCTTC	CASSASSSGGGNEQFF
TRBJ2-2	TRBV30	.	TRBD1	TGTGCCTGGAGTTCAGGGGGCAGTAGCACCGGGGAGCTGTTTTTT	CAWSSGGSSTGELFF
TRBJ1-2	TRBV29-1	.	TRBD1	TGCAGCGTCCTTTCCCGGACAGGGGAAGGCTACACCTTC	CSVLSRTGEGYTF
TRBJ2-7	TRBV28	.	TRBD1	TGTGCCAGCAGCCAAAATCAGGGGGCATACGAGCAGTACTTC	CASSQNQGAYEQYF
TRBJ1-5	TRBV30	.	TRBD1	TGTGCCTGGAGTGTTGGGGCGCAGGGGGCGGCCGGAGGCAATCAGCCCCAGCATTTT	CAWSVGAQGAAGGNQPQHF
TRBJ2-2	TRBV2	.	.	TGTGCCAGCAGTCTGGACTTCACCGGGGAGCTGTTTTTT	CASSLDFTGELFF
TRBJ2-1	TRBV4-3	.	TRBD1	TGCGCCAGCAGCTTGGGACAGTCTGGGGGAAATGAGCAGTTCTTC	CASSLGQSGGNEQFF
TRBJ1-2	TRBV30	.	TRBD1	TGTGCCTGGCACCAACGGGACAGAGACTATGGCTACACCTTC	CAWHQRDRDYGYTF
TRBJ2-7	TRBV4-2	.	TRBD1	TGTGCCAGCAGCCAAGAGGGGACAGGAAACTACGAGCAGTACTTC	CASSQEGTGNYEQYF
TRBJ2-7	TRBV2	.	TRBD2	TGTGCCAGCAGGGCCGGGCGGGGGTCCTACGAGCAGTACTTC	CASRAGRGSYEQYF
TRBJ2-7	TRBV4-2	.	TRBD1	TGTGCCAGCAGCCCGCAGGGGGCCTACGAGCAGTACTTC	CASSPQGAYEQYF
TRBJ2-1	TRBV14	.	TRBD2	TGTGCCAGCAGCCTGGAAGCGGGAGGAAGGTTTGAGCAGTTCTTC	CASSLEAGGRFEQFF
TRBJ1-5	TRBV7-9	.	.	TGTGCCAGCAGCTATAATCATCAGCCCCAGCATTTT	CASSYNHQPQHF
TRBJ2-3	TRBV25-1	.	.	TGTGCCAGCAGTGACGGAGGGACGCAGTATTTT	CASSDGGTQYF
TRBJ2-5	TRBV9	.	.	TGTGCCAGCAGCCTTCAGGGTGTCCCTTTAGAGACCCAGTACTTC	CASSLQGVPLETQYF
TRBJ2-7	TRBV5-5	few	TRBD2	TGTGCCAGCAGCTTAGGACTAGCGGGGGGCTACGAGCAGTACTTC	CASSLGLAGGYEQYF
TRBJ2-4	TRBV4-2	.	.	TGTGCCAGCAGCCCAACAAGGGCAGGGTTAGGAGACATTCAGTACTTC	CASSPTRAGLGDIQYF
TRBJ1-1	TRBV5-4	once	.	TGTGCCAGCAGCCCGGACAAAAACACTGAAGCTTTCTTT	CASSPDKNTEAFF
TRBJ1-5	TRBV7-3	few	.	TGTGCCAGCAGCTTAATCTGCAGGGGCAAATATAGCAATCAGCCCCAGCATTTT	CASSLICRGKYSNQPQHF
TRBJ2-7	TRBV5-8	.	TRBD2	TGTGCCAGCAGCCTTAGCGGGAGTAAGTACTTC	CASSLSGSKYF
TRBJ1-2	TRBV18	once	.	TGTGCCAGCTCACCACCGGCGGGTAACTATGGCTACACCTTC	CASSPPAGNYGYTF
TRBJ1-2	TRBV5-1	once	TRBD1	TGCGCCAGCAGCGGGACAGGGGGCGGAGTGGAGAGCTACACCTTC	CASSGTGGGVESYTF
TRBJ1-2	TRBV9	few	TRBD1	TGTGCCAGCAGCGTAGGACAGGGGAGGGGGTATGGCTACACCTTC	CASSVGQGRGYGYTF
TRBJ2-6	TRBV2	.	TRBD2	TGTGCCAGCAGCAAGAGACATCCCGCGGGACTAGCCAAAACAGGTGGGGCCAACGTCCTGACTTTC	CASSKRHPAGLAKTGGANVLTF
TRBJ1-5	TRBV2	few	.	TGTGCCAGCAGTGGAGGGCAATGGGATCAGCCCCAGCATTTT	CASSGGQWDQPQHF
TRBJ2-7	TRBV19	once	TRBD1	TGTGCCAGTAGTATAGCAGGGGGCGGCTACGAGCAGTACTTC	CASSIAGGGYEQYF
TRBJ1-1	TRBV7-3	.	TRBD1	TGTGCCAGCAGCTTAACCCGTCCGACAGGGGGTCCTGAAGCTTTCTTT	CASSLTRPTGGPEAFF
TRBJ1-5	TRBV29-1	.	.	TGCAGCGTTGGGTGGGGGCCCGGTCAGCCCCAGCATTTT	CSVGWGPGQPQHF
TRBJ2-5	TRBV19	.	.	TGTGCCAGTAGCCCTCACGGGGAAGCGGGCGTCAGAGAGACCCAGTACTTC	CASSPHGEAGVRETQYF
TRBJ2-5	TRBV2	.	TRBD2	TGTGCCAGCAGTCTGGTCCAGCGGGGGGGCCTGGAGACCCAGTACTTC	CASSLVQRGGLETQYF
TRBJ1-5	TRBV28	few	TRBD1	TGTGCCAGCAGGCCCGGGACAGTACGCCAGCCCCAGCATTTT	CASRPGTVRQPQHF
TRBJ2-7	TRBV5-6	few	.	TGTGCCAGCAGCGCTACAGGTGCCTACGAGCAGTACTTC	CASSATGAYEQYF
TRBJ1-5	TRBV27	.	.	TGTGCCAGCAGTTTCTCGACAGAATCCACTCTGCCCCAGCATTTT	CASSFSTESTLPQHF
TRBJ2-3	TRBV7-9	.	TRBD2	TGTGCCAGCAGCTCCGGGACTAGCAGGAGCACAGATACGCAGTATTTT	CASSSGTSRSTDTQYF